The 16 T cell receptor beta chains below all came from one sample that was sequenced in a study of T cells in Graves' hyperthyroidism and ophthalmopathy. Amplified TCR beta CDR3 regions came from RNA transcripts. The primer set for the first-round RT-PCR of the TCR CDR3 was HTBI. TCRdb re-derived calls from the multiplex PCR reads in MiXCR, one entry per CDR3 protein. The sample records hundreds of thousands of distinct CDR3 sequences, around 16% being singletons. Sample: blood. These receptors all come from a woman aged 25 to 39 with Graves' hyperthyroidism.

The V call is TRBV12-3 or TRBV12-4, the J call TRBJ2-2; D remains ambiguous. V dropped 1 base and J dropped 1 base, with 7 bases sitting between them. This CDR3 region has 15 residues. The CDR3 spells CASSLDPGNTGELFF. CDR3 DNA sequence: TGTGCCAGCAGTTTAGATCCCGGGAACACCGGGGAGCTGTTTTTT.

A word on this clonotype: A much larger clone lies a single base off, so this may be a read error. The chain is built from TRBV28 and TRBJ1-2; D call uncertain. The V end was cut by 5 bases, the J end by 0 bases, with 16 bases between. This CDR3 region has 16 residues. Germline CDR1 MDHEN, CDR2 SYDVKM. The CDR3 loop is CASSTGPRNPNYGYTF. Written as DNA, the CDR3 is TGTGCCAGCAGTACTGGACCGCGGAATCCTAACTATGGCTACACCTTC.

This clonotype was observed many times. This rearrangement joins TRBV6-1 to TRBJ2-7, with D perhaps assigned TRBD1 or TRBD2 (5 bases each). V lost 3 bases, J lost 0 bases, and 12 bases lay in between. CDR1 is MNHNS and CDR2 is SASEGT in the germline V gene. This CDR3 spans 15 amino acids. This CDR3 is CASSDSGADSYEQYF. CDR3 sequence (DNA): TGTGCCAGCAGTGATTCCGGGGCGGACTCCTACGAGCAGTACTTC.

This clonotype was seen only a few times. The V call is TRBV5-6, the J call TRBJ2-5; D not certain. Germline loops: CDR1 SGHDT, CDR2 YYEEEE. The CDR3 runs 14 residues. V lost 0 bases, J lost 5 bases, and 11 bases lay in between. This CDR3 reads CASSLVLVLETQYF. In DNA, the CDR3 is TGTGCCAGCAGCTTGGTCTTAGTTCTTGAGACCCAGTACTTC.

CDR3 sequence: CASARTLSTYEQYF. The CDR3, as DNA: TGTGCCAGTGCTAGGACCTTATCAACCTACGAGCAGTACTTC. The chain uses TRBV19 and TRBJ2-7, with unresolved D. Per germline, CDR1 LNHDA and CDR2 SQIVND (reference sequence). V gave up 8 bases and J gave up 2 bases, with 16 bases separating them. This CDR3 region has 14 residues.

This clonotype was recorded many times. The chain is built from TRBV11-1 and TRBJ2-5, with D uncertain. Germline loops: CDR1 SGHAT, CDR2 FQDESV (reference sequence). V lost 1 base and J lost 2, with 8 bases in between. This CDR3 has 14 residues. The CDR3 spells CASSLVGSQETQYF. The DNA of the CDR3 is TGTGCCAGCAGCTTAGTGGGGTCGCAAGAGACCCAGTACTTC. Combining the CDR3 with reference TRBV11-1 and TRBJ2-5 gives the whole variable domain EAEVAQSPRYKITEKSQAVAFWCDPISGHATLYWYRQILGQGPELLVQFQDESVVDDSQLPKDRFSAERLKGVDSTLKIQPAELGDSAMYLCASSLVGSQETQYFGPGTRLLVL.

This clonotype was observed at least ten times. The rearrangement joins TRBV27 to TRBJ2-5; 8 positions agree with TRBD2. The germline CDR1 and CDR2 sequences are MNHEY and SMNVEV (reference sequence). Trimming took 5 bases from V and 3 from J; bases not matched to a gene: 11. CDR3 length equals 16 residues. CDR3 DNA sequence: TGTGCCAGCAGTCCACTTTCGGCGGGAGGTGAAGAGACCCAGTACTTC. Translated: CASSPLSAGGEETQYF.

This clonotype was observed a handful of times. The chain links TRBV6-1 to TRBJ1-3; TRBD1 might be the D (5 bases). This CDR3 has 15 residues. Germline assignment: CDR1 MNHNS and CDR2 SASEGT. V lost 4 bases to trimming and J lost 0 bases, with 10 bases between them. The CDR3 nucleotides read TGTGCCAGCAGTGTACAGGTCGGCTCTGGAAACACCATATATTTT. The encoded protein is CASSVQVGSGNTIYF.

The sample holds a few counts of this clonotype. V usage is TRBV2 and J usage is TRBJ2-3, with D hard to call. The germline V gene encodes CDR1 SNHLY and CDR2 FYNNEI. Trimming pared 3 bases from V and 0 bases from J, leaving 4 bases between. The CDR3 sequence is 13 residues long. The CDR3 region is CASSDVSTDTQYF. CDR3 DNA: TGTGCCAGCAGTGATGTTAGCACAGATACGCAGTATTTT.

This clonotype was picked up many times. This chain links TRBV7-8 with TRBJ2-7; maybe TRBD2 (6 bases). The CDR3 spans 12 residues. Trimming removed 5 bases at V and 9 bases at J, with 14 bases between. The germline V gene encodes CDR1 SGHVS and CDR2 FQNEAQ. DNA of the CDR3: TGTGCCAGCAGCACCACTAGCTTCTTGCAGTACTTC. This codes for CASSTTSFLQYF.

This clonotype was detected ten times or more. The CDR3 is CATSRGGNTDTQYF. In DNA, the CDR3 is TGTGCCACCAGCCGCGGGGGGAACACAGATACGCAGTATTTT. The chain uses TRBV15 and TRBJ2-3; 8 nucleotides match TRBD2. Per germline, CDR1 LNHNV and CDR2 YYDKDF (reference sequence). This CDR3 contains 14 residues. V lost 5 bases and J lost 2; bases outside the gene matches: 3.

This clonotype came up many times. DNA for the CDR3: TGTGCCAGCAGTGCCGAAACTAGTTACGAGCAGTACTTC. Translation gives CASSAETSYEQYF. The V call is TRBV12-3 or TRBV12-4, the J call TRBJ2-7; possibly TRBD2 for D (5 bases). The CDR3 spans 13 residues. Trimming left V 5 bases short and J 4 bases short, with 12 bases between.

This clonotype appeared once. The V gene is TRBV9, the J gene TRBJ2-7; TRBD2 aligns across 14 bases. CDR3 length equals 16 residues. The J segment lost 4 bases and the V segment lost 0 bases, leaving 3 bases of the junction unmatched. Germline CDR1 and CDR2: SGDLS and YYNGEE. In DNA form, the CDR3 reads TGTGCCAGCAGCGTAGGGACTAGCGGGAGGCCTTACGAGCAGTACTTC. Its translation: CASSVGTSGRPYEQYF.

The chain combines TRBV19 with TRBJ2-3; 7 positions match TRBD2. Germline CDR1 reads LNHDA; CDR2 reads SQIVND (reference sequence). V gave up 10 bases and J gave up 4 bases; unmatched junction bases: 14. The CDR3 consists of 15 residues. The CDR3 bases are TGTGCCACCCGATATCGTGGCGGGAGCGCAGATACGCAGTATTTT. Translating gives CATRYRGGSADTQYF.

This clonotype was seen ten or more times. The genes are TRBV5-6 and TRBJ2-5; D remains ambiguous. The V gene lost 0 bases and the J gene lost 5 bases, with 14 bases spanning the gap. The germline gives CDR1 SGHDT, CDR2 YYEEEE. This CDR3 has 15 amino acids. Here the CDR3 DNA reads TGTGCCAGCAGCTTGGAAGGGTACCTTGGGGAGACCCAGTACTTC. Its translation is CASSLEGYLGETQYF.

This clonotype was found many times. V and J are TRBV20-1 and TRBJ2-1; 10 bases align to TRBD2. Looked up from germline, CDR1 is DFQATT and CDR2 is SNEGSKA (reference sequence). V was clipped by 6 bases and J by 6 bases; unmatched bases: 14. This CDR3 is 16 amino acids long. CDR3 protein: CSAPSRSSGSFNEQFF. The DNA of the CDR3 is TGCAGTGCGCCCTCCAGGTCTAGCGGGAGTTTCAATGAGCAGTTCTTC.